The sequence of this T cell receptor (beta chain) was determined in a study of blood T cell repertoires in COVID-19. At the level of the study: COVID-19 samples, acute and convalescent, were from the United States, Italy and Spain. PBMCs, B-cell-depleted T cells, or T cells provided the cDNA or gDNA that made up the material.

Authors' analysis steps: For nucleated cells, counts were estimated from reference gene primer amplification. The protocol was immunoSEQ multiplex PCR, while the TCRdb copy is restricted to in-frame clones and leaves out a portion. V and J calls plus clone size are reproduced from that table; the DNA served to infer D and trimming. Found here are approximately 50,000 clones, around 85% of them singletons; the top ten hold around 2.9%. The CDR3 contains 13 residues. CDR1 and CDR2 from the germline V gene are MNHEY and SVGAGI. V trimming: 4 bases; J trimming: 9 bases; junction bases outside the gene matches: 6.

The chain joins TRBV6-5 to TRBJ1-2; 9 bases are shared with TRBD1. The receptor's source is an elderly woman with acute or convalescent COVID-19. Specimen: peripheral blood. CDR3 protein: CASSLGQGTSYTF. CDR3 bases: TGTGCCAGCAGTTTGGGACAGGGAACCAGCTACACCTTC.